These T cell receptor beta chains were read from a single sample in a study of blood T cells in healthy people across ages. TCRdb used MiXCR to reprocess the 5' RACE reads, holding one entry per CDR3 protein. The sample has around 1,800,000 distinct CDR3 sequences; roughly two fifths are singletons. Source material: blood. These TCRs come from a human donor in good health. Both conserved end residues are part of each CDR3. A D gene is named only where the DNA matches it firmly. The size field is filled for only some rows; it gives once, few, many or a size class.

v_gene: TRBV20-1; abundance: few; j_gene: TRBJ2-3; d_gene: .; CDR3aa: CSANAGTLFSDTQYF; CDR3nt: TGCAGTGCCAATGCCGGGACTCTATTTTCGGATACGCAGTATTTT
v_gene: TRBV7-9; abundance: many; j_gene: TRBJ1-2; d_gene: .; CDR3aa: CASSLGGNGYTF; CDR3nt: TGTGCCAGCAGCTTAGGGGGGAATGGCTACACCTTC
v_gene: TRBV7-6; abundance: few; j_gene: TRBJ1-4; d_gene: .; CDR3aa: CASSLGVNEKLFF; CDR3nt: TGTGCCAGCAGCTTAGGAGTTAATGAAAAACTGTTTTTT
v_gene: TRBV2; abundance: .; j_gene: TRBJ2-1; d_gene: .; CDR3aa: CASSEAARAGEQFF; CDR3nt: TGTGCCAGCAGTGAAGCGGCACGCGCCGGTGAGCAGTTCTTC
v_gene: TRBV4-2; abundance: .; j_gene: TRBJ2-7; d_gene: TRBD2; CDR3aa: CASSQAVRDYHEQYF; CDR3nt: TGTGCCAGCAGCCAGGCAGTCAGGGACTACCACGAGCAGTACTTC
v_gene: TRBV18; abundance: many; j_gene: TRBJ1-2; d_gene: .; CDR3aa: CASSPARGSGYTF; CDR3nt: TGTGCCAGCTCACCGGCTAGAGGCTCTGGCTACACCTTC
v_gene: TRBV7-9; abundance: .; j_gene: TRBJ2-1; d_gene: TRBD2; CDR3aa: CASRPKPAGAYNEQFF; CDR3nt: TGTGCCAGCAGACCCAAACCAGCGGGAGCCTACAATGAGCAGTTCTTC
v_gene: TRBV6-2/TRBV6-3; abundance: .; j_gene: TRBJ2-1; d_gene: .; CDR3aa: CASSGLWGNEQFF; CDR3nt: TGTGCCAGCAGTGGTTTATGGGGCAATGAGCAGTTCTTC
v_gene: TRBV11-2; abundance: few; j_gene: TRBJ2-5; d_gene: .; CDR3aa: CASRQRAGGGTQYF; CDR3nt: TGTGCCAGCAGACAAAGGGCTGGGGGAGGGACCCAGTACTTC
v_gene: TRBV7-8; abundance: .; j_gene: TRBJ2-7; d_gene: .; CDR3aa: CASSLYPQDEQYF; CDR3nt: TGTGCCAGCAGCTTATATCCCCAGGACGAGCAGTACTTC
v_gene: TRBV18; abundance: .; j_gene: TRBJ2-7; d_gene: .; CDR3aa: CASSPVDRPYEQYF; CDR3nt: TGTGCCAGCTCACCGGTCGACAGGCCGTACGAGCAGTACTTC
v_gene: TRBV4-3; abundance: .; j_gene: TRBJ2-7; d_gene: TRBD1; CDR3aa: CASSQFLTGSYEQYF; CDR3nt: TGCGCCAGCAGCCAATTTTTGACAGGGAGCTACGAGCAGTACTTC
v_gene: TRBV24-1; abundance: many; j_gene: TRBJ2-3; d_gene: TRBD2; CDR3aa: CATSGTNSGAGDTQYF; CDR3nt: TGTGCCACCAGTGGGACGAACAGCGGGGCCGGGGATACGCAGTATTTT
v_gene: TRBV12-3/TRBV12-4; abundance: .; j_gene: TRBJ1-2; d_gene: .; CDR3aa: CASSTYRGRSISNYGYTF; CDR3nt: TGTGCCAGCAGTACCTACCGGGGACGAAGCATCAGTAACTATGGCTACACCTTC
v_gene: TRBV12-3/TRBV12-4; abundance: .; j_gene: TRBJ1-5; d_gene: .; CDR3aa: CASSLSDMPQHF; CDR3nt: TGTGCCAGCAGTCTCTCGGACATGCCCCAGCATTTT
v_gene: TRBV2; abundance: .; j_gene: TRBJ2-5; d_gene: TRBD1; CDR3aa: CASIGQEETQYF; CDR3nt: TGTGCCAGCATCGGACAGGAAGAGACCCAGTACTTC
v_gene: TRBV20-1; abundance: .; j_gene: TRBJ2-7; d_gene: .; CDR3aa: CSATGWVELENEQYF; CDR3nt: TGCAGTGCCACCGGGTGGGTTGAATTGGAGAACGAGCAGTACTTC
v_gene: TRBV12-3/TRBV12-4; abundance: few; j_gene: TRBJ1-2; d_gene: .; CDR3aa: CASSFTRGYTF; CDR3nt: TGTGCCAGCAGTTTCACTCGTGGCTACACCTTC
v_gene: TRBV12-3/TRBV12-4; abundance: few; j_gene: TRBJ2-3; d_gene: .; CDR3aa: CASSLGSERTDTQYF; CDR3nt: TGTGCCAGCAGTTTAGGCTCGGAACGCACAGATACGCAGTATTTT
v_gene: TRBV6-5; abundance: few; j_gene: TRBJ2-1; d_gene: .; CDR3aa: CASGGAAHEQFF; CDR3nt: TGTGCCAGCGGGGGGGCCGCGCATGAGCAGTTCTTC
v_gene: TRBV6-5; abundance: once; j_gene: TRBJ1-2; d_gene: TRBD1; CDR3aa: CASRRDRDPSGYTF; CDR3nt: TGTGCCAGCAGGCGGGACAGGGATCCCTCTGGCTACACCTTC
v_gene: TRBV18; abundance: .; j_gene: TRBJ1-1; d_gene: TRBD1; CDR3aa: CASSPSGQTRTEAFF; CDR3nt: TGTGCCAGCTCACCATCGGGACAGACTCGGACTGAAGCTTTCTTT
v_gene: TRBV5-1; abundance: .; j_gene: TRBJ2-1; d_gene: .; CDR3aa: CASSLASTGNYNEQFF; CDR3nt: TGCGCCAGTAGCTTGGCCTCTACAGGGAACTACAATGAGCAGTTCTTC
v_gene: TRBV27; abundance: .; j_gene: TRBJ2-7; d_gene: .; CDR3aa: CASSFGVSTYEQYF; CDR3nt: TGTGCCAGCAGTTTTGGCGTATCGACCTACGAGCAGTACTTC
v_gene: TRBV4-1; abundance: .; j_gene: TRBJ2-1; d_gene: .; CDR3aa: CASSQEGSFSYNEQFF; CDR3nt: TGCGCCAGCAGCCAAGAGGGCTCGTTCTCCTACAATGAGCAGTTCTTC
v_gene: TRBV3-1; abundance: few; j_gene: TRBJ2-5; d_gene: .; CDR3aa: CASSQGEQETQYF; CDR3nt: TGTGCCAGCAGCCAAGGGGAGCAAGAGACCCAGTACTTC
v_gene: TRBV20-1; abundance: .; j_gene: TRBJ2-1; d_gene: TRBD2; CDR3aa: CSARSERGGSYNEQFF; CDR3nt: TGCAGTGCTAGGTCTGAGCGGGGGGGATCCTACAATGAGCAGTTCTTC
v_gene: TRBV9; abundance: .; j_gene: TRBJ2-3; d_gene: .; CDR3aa: CASSKNLGGSSTDTQYF; CDR3nt: TGTGCCAGCAGCAAAAATTTGGGCGGATCTAGCACAGATACGCAGTATTTT
v_gene: TRBV29-1; abundance: few; j_gene: TRBJ2-2; d_gene: .; CDR3aa: CSVGPLRDTGELFF; CDR3nt: TGCAGCGTCGGCCCCCTGAGGGACACCGGGGAGCTGTTTTTT
v_gene: TRBV29-1; abundance: .; j_gene: TRBJ1-2; d_gene: .; CDR3aa: CSVEDWSGTNYGYTF; CDR3nt: TGCAGCGTTGAAGATTGGTCAGGAACTAACTATGGCTACACCTTC
v_gene: TRBV7-9; abundance: .; j_gene: TRBJ1-2; d_gene: .; CDR3aa: CASSSQGFPLYGYTF; CDR3nt: TGTGCCAGCAGCTCGCAGGGATTCCCTCTCTATGGCTACACCTTC
v_gene: TRBV6-5; abundance: .; j_gene: TRBJ2-1; d_gene: .; CDR3aa: CASSRANKFQETQFF; CDR3nt: TGTGCCAGCAGCCGAGCAAACAAGTTCCAAGAGACCCAGTTCTTC
v_gene: TRBV20-1; abundance: .; j_gene: TRBJ2-7; d_gene: .; CDR3aa: CSAFNFRDTAYEQYF; CDR3nt: TGCAGTGCTTTTAACTTCCGGGACACAGCCTACGAGCAGTACTTC
v_gene: TRBV29-1; abundance: .; j_gene: TRBJ1-2; d_gene: .; CDR3aa: CSVVGTGKVYGYTF; CDR3nt: TGCAGCGTTGTAGGTACAGGGAAAGTCTATGGCTACACCTTC
v_gene: TRBV11-3; abundance: few; j_gene: TRBJ2-4; d_gene: .; CDR3aa: CASSFGGQGAKNIQYF; CDR3nt: TGTGCCAGCAGCTTCGGAGGTCAGGGGGCCAAAAACATTCAGTACTTC
v_gene: TRBV3-1; abundance: .; j_gene: TRBJ1-1; d_gene: TRBD1; CDR3aa: CASRTGGFGTEAFF; CDR3nt: TGTGCCAGCAGGACAGGGGGCTTTGGCACTGAAGCTTTCTTT
v_gene: TRBV9; abundance: .; j_gene: TRBJ1-2; d_gene: TRBD1; CDR3aa: CASSGQGYYGYTF; CDR3nt: TGTGCCAGCAGCGGACAGGGGTACTATGGCTACACCTTC
v_gene: TRBV6-2/TRBV6-3; abundance: .; j_gene: TRBJ1-1; d_gene: .; CDR3aa: CASSDHPRSSGTEAFF; CDR3nt: TGTGCCAGCAGTGACCACCCTAGGTCCTCGGGCACTGAAGCTTTCTTT
v_gene: TRBV12-3/TRBV12-4; abundance: once; j_gene: TRBJ1-1; d_gene: TRBD1; CDR3aa: CASSETGADTEAFF; CDR3nt: TGTGCCAGCAGTGAGACAGGGGCGGACACTGAAGCTTTCTTT
v_gene: TRBV12-3/TRBV12-4; abundance: few; j_gene: TRBJ1-2; d_gene: .; CDR3aa: CASSGSYYTF; CDR3nt: TGTGCCAGCAGTGGAAGCTACTACACCTTC